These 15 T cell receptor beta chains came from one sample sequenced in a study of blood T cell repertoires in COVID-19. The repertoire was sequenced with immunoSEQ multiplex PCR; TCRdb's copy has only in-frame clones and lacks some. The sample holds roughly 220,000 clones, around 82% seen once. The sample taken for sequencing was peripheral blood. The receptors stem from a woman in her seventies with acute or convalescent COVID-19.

CDR3 sequence (DNA): TGTGCCAGCAGCGTAGGCGGCCCTTCTAACACAGATACGCAGTATTTT. Protein sequence: CASSVGGPSNTDTQYF. The chain combines TRBV9 with TRBJ2-3, with D uncertain. There are 16 residues in the CDR3. V lost 0 bases and J 2 bases, leaving 13 bases between the germline ends. Germline-derived CDR1 and CDR2 are SGDLS and YYNGEE.

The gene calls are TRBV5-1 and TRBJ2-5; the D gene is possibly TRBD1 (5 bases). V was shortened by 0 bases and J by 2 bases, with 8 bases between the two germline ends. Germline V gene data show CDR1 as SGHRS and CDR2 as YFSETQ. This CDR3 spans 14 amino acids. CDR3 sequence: CASSLGTPQETQYF. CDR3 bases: TGCGCCAGCAGCTTGGGGACACCTCAAGAGACCCAGTACTTC.

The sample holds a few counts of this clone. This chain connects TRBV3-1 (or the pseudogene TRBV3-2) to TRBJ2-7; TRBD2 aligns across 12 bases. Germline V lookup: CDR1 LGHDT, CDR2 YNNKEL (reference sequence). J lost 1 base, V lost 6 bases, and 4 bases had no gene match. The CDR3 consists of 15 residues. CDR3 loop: CASRRTSGRSYEQYF. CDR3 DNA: TGTGCCAGCAGGCGTACTAGCGGGAGGTCCTACGAGCAGTACTTC.

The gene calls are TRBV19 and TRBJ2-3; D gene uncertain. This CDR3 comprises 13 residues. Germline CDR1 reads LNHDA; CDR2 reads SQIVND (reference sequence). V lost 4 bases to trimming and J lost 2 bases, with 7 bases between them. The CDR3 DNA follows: TGTGCCAGTAGTAACTTAAACACAGATACGCAGTATTTT. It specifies CASSNLNTDTQYF.

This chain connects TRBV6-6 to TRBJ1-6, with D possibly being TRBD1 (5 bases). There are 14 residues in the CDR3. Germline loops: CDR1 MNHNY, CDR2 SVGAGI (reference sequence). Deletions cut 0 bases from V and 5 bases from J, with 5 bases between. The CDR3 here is CASSYSTDNSPLHF. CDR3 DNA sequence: TGTGCCAGCAGTTACTCGACAGATAATTCACCCCTCCACTTT.

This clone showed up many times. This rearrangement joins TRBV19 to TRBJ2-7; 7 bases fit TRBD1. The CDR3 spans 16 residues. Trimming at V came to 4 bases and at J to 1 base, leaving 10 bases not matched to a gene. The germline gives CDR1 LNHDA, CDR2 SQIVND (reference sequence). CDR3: CASSRFRDSGSYEQYF. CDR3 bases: TGTGCCAGTAGTAGATTCCGGGACAGTGGGTCCTACGAGCAGTACTTC.

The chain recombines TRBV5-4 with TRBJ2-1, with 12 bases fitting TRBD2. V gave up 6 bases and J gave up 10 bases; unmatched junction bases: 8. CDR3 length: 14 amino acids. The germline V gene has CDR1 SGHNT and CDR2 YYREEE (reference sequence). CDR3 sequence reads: CASTLAGGRGEQFF. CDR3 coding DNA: TGTGCCAGCACACTAGCGGGAGGTCGTGGGGAGCAGTTCTTC.

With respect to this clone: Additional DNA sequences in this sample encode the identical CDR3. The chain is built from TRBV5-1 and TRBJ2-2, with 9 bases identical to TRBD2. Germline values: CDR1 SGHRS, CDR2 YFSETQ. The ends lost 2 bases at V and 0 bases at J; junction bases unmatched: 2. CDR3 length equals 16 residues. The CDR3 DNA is TGCGCCAGCAGCTTTTTAGCGGGGGCGAACACCGGGGAGCTGTTTTTT. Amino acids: CASSFLAGANTGELFF.

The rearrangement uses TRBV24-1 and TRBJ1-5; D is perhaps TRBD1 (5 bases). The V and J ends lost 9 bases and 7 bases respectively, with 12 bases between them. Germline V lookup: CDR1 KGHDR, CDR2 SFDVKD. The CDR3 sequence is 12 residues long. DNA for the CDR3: TGTGCCACCTCAAGGGGCGACCAGCCCCAGCATTTT. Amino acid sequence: CATSRGDQPQHF.

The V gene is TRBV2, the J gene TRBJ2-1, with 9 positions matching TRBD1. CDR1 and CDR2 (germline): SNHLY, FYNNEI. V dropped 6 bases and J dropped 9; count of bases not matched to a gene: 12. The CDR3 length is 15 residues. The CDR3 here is CASRGRTGDLLEQFF. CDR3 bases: TGTGCCAGCAGGGGGAGGACAGGGGACCTACTTGAGCAGTTCTTC.

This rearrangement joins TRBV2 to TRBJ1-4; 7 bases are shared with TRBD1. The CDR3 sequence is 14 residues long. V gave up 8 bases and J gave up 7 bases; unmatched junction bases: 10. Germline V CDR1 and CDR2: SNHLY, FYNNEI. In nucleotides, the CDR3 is TGTGCCAGCGGGGCCGAGACAGGGTCTGAAAAACTGTTTTTT. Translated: CASGAETGSEKLFF. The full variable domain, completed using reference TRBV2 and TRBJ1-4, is EPEVTQTPSHQVTQMGQEVILRCVPISNHLYFYWYRQILGQKVEFLVSFYNNEISEKSEIFDDQFSVERPDGSNFTLKIRSTKLEDSAMYFCASGAETGSEKLFFGSGTQLSVL.

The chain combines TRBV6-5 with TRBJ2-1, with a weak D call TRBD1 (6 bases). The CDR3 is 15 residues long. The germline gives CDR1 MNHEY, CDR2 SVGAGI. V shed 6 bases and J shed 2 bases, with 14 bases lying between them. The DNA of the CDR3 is TGTGCCAGCAGCCGGGGTGCAGGGGCCTACAATGAGCAGTTCTTC. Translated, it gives CASSRGAGAYNEQFF.

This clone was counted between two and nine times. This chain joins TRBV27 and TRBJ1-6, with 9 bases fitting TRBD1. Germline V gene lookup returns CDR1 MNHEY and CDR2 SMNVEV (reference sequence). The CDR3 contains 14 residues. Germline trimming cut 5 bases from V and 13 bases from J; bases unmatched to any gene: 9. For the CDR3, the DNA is TGTGCCAGCAGTATCACAGGGGGCGGGCGGCCCCTCCACTTT. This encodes CASSITGGGRPLHF.

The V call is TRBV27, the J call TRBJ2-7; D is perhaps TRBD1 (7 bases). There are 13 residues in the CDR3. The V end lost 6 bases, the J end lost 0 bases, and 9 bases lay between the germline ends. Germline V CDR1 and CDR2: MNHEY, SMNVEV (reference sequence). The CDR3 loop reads CASRRDSSYEQYF. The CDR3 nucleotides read TGTGCCAGCAGGCGGGACAGCTCCTACGAGCAGTACTTC.

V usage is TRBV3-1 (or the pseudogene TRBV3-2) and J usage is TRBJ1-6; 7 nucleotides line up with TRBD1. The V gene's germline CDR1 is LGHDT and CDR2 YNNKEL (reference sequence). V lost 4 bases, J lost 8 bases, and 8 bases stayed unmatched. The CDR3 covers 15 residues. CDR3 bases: TGTGCCAGCAGCCTAGGTCAGGGGGTGTATTCACCCCTCCACTTT. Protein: CASSLGQGVYSPLHF.